This T cell receptor beta chain was found in a study of T-cell memory formation after mild COVID-19. Study results and limitations: Clones contracting across day 15 to 85 had a balanced CD4/CD8 profile; later expanding clones leaned CD4+. Some clones that responded were present in memory (sampled pre-infection), which suggests cross-reactive memory joined. Among CD4+ contracting clones, most were CM and EM, and CD8+ ones EMRA.

A note on this clonotype: The antigen is not known.

V gave up 5 bases and J gave up 4 bases; unmatched junction bases: 6. The CDR3 loop spans 15 amino acids. Germline values: CDR1 LGHDT, CDR2 YNNKEL (reference sequence). 5'RACE with constant-segment primers built TCRalpha and TCRbeta cDNA libraries with UMIs. TCRdb used MiXCR to reprocess the 5' RACE reads, holding one entry per CDR3 protein. The sample shows around 260,000 distinct CDR3 sequences, 15% to 20% of them seen only once. The source is a man aged 18 to 30 who had mild COVID-19 (a few samples of this study predate the infection). Cell type and time point are not known. What was sequenced was PBMCs or a T cell subset sorted from them (not recorded which). This chain connects TRBV3-1 to TRBJ2-2, with 8 bases aligning to TRBD1. The CDR3 DNA reads as TGTGCCAGCAGCAGAAGACAGGGGTCCACCGGGGAGCTGTTTTTT. Translated: CASSRRQGSTGELFF.